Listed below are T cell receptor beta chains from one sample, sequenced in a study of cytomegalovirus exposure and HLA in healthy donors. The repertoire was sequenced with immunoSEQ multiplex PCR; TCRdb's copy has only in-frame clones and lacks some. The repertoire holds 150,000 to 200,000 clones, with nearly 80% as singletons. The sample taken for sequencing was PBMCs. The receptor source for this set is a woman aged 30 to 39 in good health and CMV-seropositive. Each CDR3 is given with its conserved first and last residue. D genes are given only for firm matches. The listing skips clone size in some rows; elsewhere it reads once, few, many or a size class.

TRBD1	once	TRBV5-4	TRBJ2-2	TGTGCCAGCAGCCCGCGACAGGGCTCGCACACCGGGGAGCTGTTTTTT	CASSPRQGSHTGELFF
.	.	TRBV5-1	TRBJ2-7	TGCGCCAGCAGCTTGGGATCGGTCGAGCAGTACTTC	CASSLGSVEQYF
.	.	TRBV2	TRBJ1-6	TGTGCCAGCAGTGAAATCAGTGAGGGCCAATTCGGGCTCCTTCACTTT	CASSEISEGQFGLLHF
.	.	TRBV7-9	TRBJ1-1	TGTGCCAGCAGCTTAATTGGCCCTAACACTGAAGCTTTCTTT	CASSLIGPNTEAFF
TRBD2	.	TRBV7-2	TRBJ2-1	TGTGCCAGCAGCTTAGCCTTTAGCGGGGCCTACAATGAGCAGTTCTTC	CASSLAFSGAYNEQFF
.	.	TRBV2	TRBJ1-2	TGTGCCAGCAGTGAGGGGGCGCGTATCTATGGCTACACCTTC	CASSEGARIYGYTF
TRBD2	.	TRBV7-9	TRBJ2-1	TGTGCCAGCAGCTGGACTAGCGGATACAATGAGCAGTTCTTC	CASSWTSGYNEQFF
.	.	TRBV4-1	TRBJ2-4	TGCGCCAGCAGCCAAGACGTCAGGAGGGTAGGTTCCAAAAACATTCAGTACTTC	CASSQDVRRVGSKNIQYF
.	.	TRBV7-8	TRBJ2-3	TGTGCCAGCAGCTTAGCGCCGAGAAATACGCAGTATTTT	CASSLAPRNTQYF
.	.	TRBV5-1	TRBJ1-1	TGCGCCAGCAGCTTGGATCCGGGTTACACTGAAGCTTTCTTT	CASSLDPGYTEAFF
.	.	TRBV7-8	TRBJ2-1	TGTGCCAGCAGCTTAGTTAGCTTCGATGAGCAGTTCTTC	CASSLVSFDEQFF
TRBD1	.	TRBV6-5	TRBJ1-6	TGTGCCAGCAGAAAGAGAGACAGGGATGGGCCCCTCCACTTT	CASRKRDRDGPLHF
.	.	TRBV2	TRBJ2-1	TGTGCCAGCAGATTACCGGGACTCGAGACCTACAATGAGCAGTTCTTC	CASRLPGLETYNEQFF
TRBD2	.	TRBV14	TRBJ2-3	TGTGCCAGCAGCCGAGTACTAGCGGGACCCTTTTCAAGCACAGATACGCAGTATTTT	CASSRVLAGPFSSTDTQYF
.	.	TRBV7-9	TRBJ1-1	TGTGCCAGCAGCACAGAACAGGGCCGAATCACTGAAGCTTTCTTT	CASSTEQGRITEAFF
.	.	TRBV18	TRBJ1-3	TGTGCCAGCTCACCCGACACGGGATACACCATATATTTT	CASSPDTGYTIYF
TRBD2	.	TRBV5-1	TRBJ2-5	TGCGCCAGCAGCTTGAGGGCTAGCGGGGTTGAGACCCAGTACTTC	CASSLRASGVETQYF
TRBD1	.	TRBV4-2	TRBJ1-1	TGTGCCAGCAGCCAGGAAGAGGGACAGGGGAACACTGAAGCTTTCTTT	CASSQEEGQGNTEAFF
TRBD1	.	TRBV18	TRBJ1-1	TGTGCCACCATCTCCGGGACAGCCAGGGAAGCTTTCTTT	CATISGTAREAFF
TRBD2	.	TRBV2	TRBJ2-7	TGTGCCAGCAAGGCGGGGGTTCCCTACGAGCAGTACTTC	CASKAGVPYEQYF
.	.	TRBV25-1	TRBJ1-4	TGTGCCAGCAGTCAAAGCGGGGGAGGTGAAAAACTGTTTTTT	CASSQSGGGEKLFF
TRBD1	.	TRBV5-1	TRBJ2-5	TGCGCCGGCGTAGTCCCCTCCGTGGACAGGTCATGGGGGACCCAGTACTTC	CAGVVPSVDRSWGTQYF
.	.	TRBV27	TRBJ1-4	TGTGCCAGCAGTTTATCGAGAGGGGGGGGAGAAAAACTGTTTTTT	CASSLSRGGGEKLFF
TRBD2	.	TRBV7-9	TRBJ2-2	TGTGCCAGCAGCTTAGTGGCCAGCGGGATTAACACCGGGGAGCTGTTTTTT	CASSLVASGINTGELFF
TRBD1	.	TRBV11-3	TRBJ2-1	TGTGCCAGCAGCTCTCTGGACAGGGATGAGCAGTTCTTC	CASSSLDRDEQFF
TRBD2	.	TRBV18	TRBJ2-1	TGTGCCAGCCGGGGGGGTTACAATGAGCAGTTCTTC	CASRGGYNEQFF
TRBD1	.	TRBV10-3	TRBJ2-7	TGTGCCATCAGTGGGACAGGGAGGTCCTACGAGCAGTACTTC	CAISGTGRSYEQYF
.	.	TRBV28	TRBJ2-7	TGTGCCAGCAGCCTAAGGACTCTCCAGGGGTCCTACGAGCAGTACTTC	CASSLRTLQGSYEQYF
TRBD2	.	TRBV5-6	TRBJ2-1	TGTGCCAGCAGCTCGGGACTAGCGGGGGGGCTGGGGACTGAGCAGTTCTTC	CASSSGLAGGLGTEQFF
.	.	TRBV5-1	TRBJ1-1	TGCGCCAGCAGCTTGGCCTCAGACGGAGGAGCTTTCTTT	CASSLASDGGAFF
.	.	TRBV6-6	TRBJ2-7	TGTGCCAGCAGCCCCCGGACAGGAGGGTACGAGCAGTACTTC	CASSPRTGGYEQYF
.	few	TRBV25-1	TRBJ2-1	TGTGCCAGCAGGACCGGAGGGACCTTTGCTGAGCAGTTCTTC	CASRTGGTFAEQFF
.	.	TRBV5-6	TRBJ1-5	TGTGCCAGCAGCGCGCAGCGGAGTCAGCCCCAGCATTTT	CASSAQRSQPQHF
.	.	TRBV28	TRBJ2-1	TGTGCCAGCAGTTCCATGACAAGGTCCTACAATGAGCAGTTCTTC	CASSSMTRSYNEQFF
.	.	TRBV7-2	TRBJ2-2	TGTGCCAGCAGCCCGGCGGTCGGGGGGGAGCTGTTTTTT	CASSPAVGGELFF
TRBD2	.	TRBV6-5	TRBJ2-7	TGTGCCAGCACCCGGGGCGGGAGCTACGAGCAGTACTTC	CASTRGGSYEQYF
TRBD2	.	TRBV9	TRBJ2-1	TGTGCCAGCAGCGTAGCGACTAGCGGGGGGCCTCACCTCAATGAGCAGTTCTTC	CASSVATSGGPHLNEQFF
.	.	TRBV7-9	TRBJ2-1	TGTGCCAGCAGCGGGCAGACTAGGGAGCAGTTCTTC	CASSGQTREQFF
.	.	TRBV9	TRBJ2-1	TGTGCCAGCAGCGTAGGAGGTTCCTACAATGAGCAGTTCTTC	CASSVGGSYNEQFF
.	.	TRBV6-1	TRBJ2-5	TGTGCCAGCAGTGTCAGCGGGCGGCCGGCAGAGACCCAGTACTTC	CASSVSGRPAETQYF
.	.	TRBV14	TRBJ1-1	TGTGCCAGCGGACACGGTATTCGGGGACAAGCGAACACTGAAGCTTTCTTT	CASGHGIRGQANTEAFF
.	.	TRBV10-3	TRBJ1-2	TGTGCCACCAGTCAGGGGAGCTATGGCTACACCTTC	CATSQGSYGYTF
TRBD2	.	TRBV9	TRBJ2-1	TGTGCCAGCAGCGTAGCGGGGGGGACTAATGAGCAGTTCTTC	CASSVAGGTNEQFF
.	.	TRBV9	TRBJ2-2	TGTGCCAGCAGCGCGGGGGGCATTCCCGGGGAGCTGTTTTTT	CASSAGGIPGELFF
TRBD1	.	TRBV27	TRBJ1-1	TGTGCCAGCAGTTTAGGGACAGGGGGGAACACTGAAGCTTTCTTT	CASSLGTGGNTEAFF
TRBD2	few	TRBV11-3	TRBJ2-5	TGTGCCAGCAGCTTAGGGCCCGGGACTAGCTCCCAAGAGACCCAGTACTTC	CASSLGPGTSSQETQYF
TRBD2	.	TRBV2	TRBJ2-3	TGTGCCAGCAGGGGTCCCAAGCGGGGTAGCACAGATACGCAGTATTTT	CASRGPKRGSTDTQYF
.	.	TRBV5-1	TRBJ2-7	TGCGCCAGCAGCCCAGGAGGGACGTCTTCGGCCTACGAGCAGTACTTC	CASSPGGTSSAYEQYF
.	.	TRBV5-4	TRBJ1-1	TGTGCCAGCAGTCAGGGGCGGGGGGCCACTGAAGCTTTCTTT	CASSQGRGATEAFF
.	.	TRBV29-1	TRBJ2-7	TGCAGCGTTGGAGGCGGCCCCTCCTACGAGCAGTACTTC	CSVGGGPSYEQYF
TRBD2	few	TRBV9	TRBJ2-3	TGTGCCAGCAGCGACCCAGCGGGGGCCACAGATACGCAGTATTTT	CASSDPAGATDTQYF
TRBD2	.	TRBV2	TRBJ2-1	TGTGCCAGCGTGGCGGGGGGAAATGAGCAGTTCTTC	CASVAGGNEQFF
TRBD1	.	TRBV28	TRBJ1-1	TGTGCCAGCAGTTTTTCTAATACAGGGGGCTCGTTCTTT	CASSFSNTGGSFF
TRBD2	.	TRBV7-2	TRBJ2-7	TGTGCCAGCCAAGGACTAGCGAGGAATGAGCAGTACTTC	CASQGLARNEQYF
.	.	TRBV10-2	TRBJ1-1	TGCGCCAGCAGTGGACAGGCAGGGACTGAAGCTTTCTTT	CASSGQAGTEAFF